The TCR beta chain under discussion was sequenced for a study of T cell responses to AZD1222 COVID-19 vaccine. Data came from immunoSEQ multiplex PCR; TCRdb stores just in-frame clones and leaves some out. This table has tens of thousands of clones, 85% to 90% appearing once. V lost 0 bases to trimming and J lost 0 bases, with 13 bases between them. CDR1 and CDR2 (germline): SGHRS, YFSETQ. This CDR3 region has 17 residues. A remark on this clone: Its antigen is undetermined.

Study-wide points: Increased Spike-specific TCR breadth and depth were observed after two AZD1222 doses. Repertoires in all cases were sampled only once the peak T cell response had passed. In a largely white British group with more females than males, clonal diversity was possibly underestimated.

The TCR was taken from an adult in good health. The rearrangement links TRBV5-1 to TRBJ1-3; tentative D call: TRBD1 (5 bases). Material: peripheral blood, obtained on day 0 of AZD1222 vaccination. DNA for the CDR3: TGCGCCAGCAGCTTGGTTGGGGACTCTGCCTCTGGAAACACCATATATTTT. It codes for CASSLVGDSASGNTIYF.